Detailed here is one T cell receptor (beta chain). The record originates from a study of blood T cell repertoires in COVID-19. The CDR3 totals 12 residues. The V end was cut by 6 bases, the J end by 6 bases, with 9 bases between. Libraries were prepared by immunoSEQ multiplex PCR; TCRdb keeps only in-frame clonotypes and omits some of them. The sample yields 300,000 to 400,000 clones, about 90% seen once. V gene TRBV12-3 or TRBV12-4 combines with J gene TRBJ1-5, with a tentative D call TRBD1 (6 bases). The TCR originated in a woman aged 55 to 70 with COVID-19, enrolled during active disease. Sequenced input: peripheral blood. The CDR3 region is CASRTGPQPQHF. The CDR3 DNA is TGTGCCAGCAGAACAGGGCCTCAGCCCCAGCATTTT.